This T cell receptor beta chain was retrieved from a study of shared clonotypes between healthy human individuals. Study-wide results and caveats: Naive subsets typically showed greater estimated richness than memory subsets.

The CDR3 is 14 amino acids. Germline CDR1 and CDR2: SQVTM and ANQGSEA. The junction had 2 bases not matched to a gene; V was cut back by 1 base and J by 2 bases. This clone came up once. What it binds is not known. Terminally differentiated effector memory CD45RA+ cells were excluded by CCR7 positive selection of CD45RO-negative cells. The protocol was immunoSEQ multiplex PCR, while the TCRdb copy is restricted to in-frame clones and leaves out a portion. The sample carries around 600,000 clones, about 95% recorded once. The gene calls are TRBV29-1 and TRBJ2-7; 10 nucleotides line up with TRBD2. The sequence was collected from a woman aged 30 to 39 in good health. Specimen: naive CD8+ T cells sorted from blood. The CDR3 coding sequence is TGCAGCGTTGAAGTCACTAGCGGGACCTACGAGCAGTACTTC. Its translation: CSVEVTSGTYEQYF.